This entry lists 29 T cell receptor beta chains sequenced from one sample in a study of cytomegalovirus exposure and HLA in healthy donors. The PCR had 60 Vbeta and 13 Jbeta primers. Here immunoSEQ multiplex PCR was the method, and the copy in TCRdb shows in-frame clones only, minus some. The sample carries roughly 150,000 clones, roughly 80% recorded once. Sequenced: PBMCs. These receptors were taken from a male donor in good health and CMV-seronegative.

DNA of the CDR3: TGTGCCAGCAGCTTATACTACGAGCAGTACTTC. Amino acids: CASSLYYEQYF. The V and J genes are TRBV7-8 and TRBJ2-7; D uncertain. Germline assignment: CDR1 SGHVS and CDR2 FQNEAQ. The CDR3 is made up of 11 amino acids. Trimming removed 2 bases from V and 3 bases from J, with 2 bases in between.

The chain uses TRBV10-3 and TRBJ1-5; D is undetermined. CDR3 length: 12 amino acids. The V gene lost 2 bases and the J gene lost 4 bases, with 3 bases spanning the gap. CDR1 and CDR2 (germline): ENHRY, SYGVKD. The DNA of the CDR3 is TGTGCCATCAGTGAGCCAAATCAGCCCCAGCATTTT. Translated, it gives CAISEPNQPQHF.

V and J are TRBV11-2 and TRBJ1-1, with D hard to call. CDR1 and CDR2 from the germline V gene are SGHAT and FQNNGV. V was pared by 0 bases and J by 1 base, with 6 bases between. The CDR3 covers 14 residues. CDR3 nucleotides: TGTGCCAGCAGCTTAGAGCGGGGGAACACTGAAGCTTTCTTT. Encoded protein: CASSLERGNTEAFF.

The chain carries TRBV2 and TRBJ1-1; D not resolved. This CDR3 contains 14 residues. Per germline, CDR1 SNHLY and CDR2 FYNNEI. The ends were cut back, 6 bases at V and 4 bases at J, with 15 bases in the middle. CDR3 sequence reads: CASRNPNRGTEAFF. DNA of the CDR3: TGTGCCAGCAGGAACCCCAACCGCGGCACTGAAGCTTTCTTT.

The chain recombines TRBV19 with TRBJ2-4; a weak D match, TRBD1 (6 bases). Between the trimmed V and J ends, which lost 3 bases and 5 bases, there was a span of 14 bases. The CDR3 spans 15 residues. The germline CDR1 and CDR2 sequences are LNHDA and SQIVND (reference sequence). The CDR3 here is CASSIRGGTENIQYF. The CDR3 coding sequence is TGTGCCAGTAGTATTCGAGGGGGAACCGAAAACATTCAGTACTTC.

This chain links TRBV7-9 with TRBJ1-1; a possible D gene is TRBD1 (6 bases). In germline, CDR1 is SEHNR, CDR2 FQNEAQ (reference sequence). The CDR3 is 13 residues long. The V end lost 3 bases, the J end lost 6 bases, and 11 bases lay between the germline ends. CDR3: CASSFQGRSEAFF. CDR3 nucleotides: TGTGCCAGCAGCTTTCAGGGGCGATCTGAAGCTTTCTTT.

This clone was seen a handful of times. This rearrangement joins TRBV19 to TRBJ1-5; 7 bases align to TRBD1. The CDR3 has 16 amino acids. Trimming took 6 bases from V and 4 from J; bases not matched to a gene: 12. The V gene's germline CDR1 is LNHDA and CDR2 SQIVND (reference sequence). For the CDR3, the DNA is TGTGCCAGTAGGGAGGACAGGACGGGGTTTAATCAGCCCCAGCATTTT. This encodes CASREDRTGFNQPQHF. The complete variable domain, with remaining parts taken from reference TRBV19 and TRBJ1-5, reads DGGITQSPKYLFRKEGQNVTLSCEQNLNHDAMYWYRQDPGQGLRLIYYSQIVNDFQKGDIAEGYSVSREKKESFPLTVTSAQKNPTAFYLCASREDRTGFNQPQHFGDGTRLSIL.

The rearrangement joins TRBV18 to TRBJ1-3; TRBD1 might be the D (6 bases). The V gene's germline CDR1 is KGHSH and CDR2 LQKENI. The CDR3 loop spans 18 amino acids. V was cut by 2 bases and J by 2 bases, with 19 bases left in between. CDR3 amino acids: CASSPIAGVTTTGNTIYF. The CDR3 DNA reads TGTGCCAGCTCACCAATTGCAGGGGTAACGACGACTGGAAACACCATATATTTT.

The chain recombines TRBV5-8 with TRBJ1-2; D is ambiguous. Per the germline V gene, CDR1 is SGHTS and CDR2 is YDEGEE. This CDR3 contains 15 residues. V shed 4 bases and J shed 6 bases, with 19 bases lying between them. CDR3 DNA sequence: TGTGCCAGCAGCCCTTACGGGGTAGGATCGGATGGCTACACCTTC. Amino acid sequence: CASSPYGVGSDGYTF.

The chain joins TRBV6-5 to TRBJ2-1; 7 bases fit TRBD1. With V trimmed by 6 bases and J by 2 bases, 7 bases remained unmatched. CDR1 MNHEY and CDR2 SVGAGI come from the germline V gene. CDR3 length equals 15 residues. CDR3 coding DNA: TGTGCCAGCAGCGAGACAGGGTGGACCTACAATGAGCAGTTCTTC. Its protein product is CASSETGWTYNEQFF.

The V call is TRBV18, the J call TRBJ2-7, with 7 bases lining up with TRBD1. V lost 3 bases to trimming and J lost 2 bases; unmatched junction nucleotides: 10. Germline V gives CDR1 KGHSH, CDR2 LQKENI. There are 16 residues in the CDR3. CDR3 bases: TGTGCCAGCTCACCTCGGTACGGGACAGAGACCTACGAGCAGTACTTC. Encoded protein: CASSPRYGTETYEQYF.

V gene TRBV19 combines with J gene TRBJ2-5; tentatively, D is TRBD1 (6 bases). Per germline, CDR1 LNHDA and CDR2 SQIVND (reference sequence). The CDR3 runs 17 residues. The germline V and J ends were trimmed by 4 bases and 2 bases, with 20 bases remaining between them. The CDR3 region has the DNA TGTGCCAGTAGTACCCTTTACCAGGGGACCACACAAGAGACCCAGTACTTC. It translates to CASSTLYQGTTQETQYF.

The V gene is TRBV5-1, the J gene TRBJ1-2; a possible D gene is TRBD1 (6 bases). Germline V lookup: CDR1 SGHRS, CDR2 YFSETQ. CDR3 size: 13 residues. The V end was cut by 5 bases, the J end by 8 bases, with 16 bases between. This chain's CDR3 is CASRLEQGGGYTF. CDR3 coding DNA: TGCGCCAGCAGATTAGAACAGGGAGGGGGCTACACCTTC.

This clone appeared once. The V and J genes are TRBV27 and TRBJ1-1; D ambiguous. The CDR3 has 15 residues. Germline-derived CDR1 and CDR2 are MNHEY and SMNVEV (reference sequence). V lost 5 bases to trimming and J lost 4 bases, with 17 bases between them. As DNA, the CDR3 is TGTGCCAGCAGTCGCCGACGGGAGAGGAGCACTGAAGCTTTCTTT. It is translated as CASSRRRERSTEAFF.

The V and J genes are TRBV7-9 and TRBJ1-1; 7 bases fit TRBD1. V was clipped by 5 bases and J by 5 bases; unmatched bases: 11. The CDR3 contains 15 residues. CDR1 SEHNR and CDR2 FQNEAQ come from the germline V gene (reference sequence). The CDR3 loop reads CASSKDRAGFTEAFF. The CDR3 DNA sequence: TGTGCCAGCAGCAAAGACAGGGCTGGGTTTACTGAAGCTTTCTTT.

This chain uses TRBV7-9 with TRBJ1-1, with 8 bases matching TRBD1. V dropped 5 bases and J dropped 5; count of bases not matched to a gene: 4. Germline V gene lookup returns CDR1 SEHNR and CDR2 FQNEAQ (reference sequence). This CDR3 has 13 amino acids. For the CDR3, the DNA is TGTGCCAGCAGCCAACAGGGGGGGACTGAAGCTTTCTTT. Protein product: CASSQQGGTEAFF.

The rearrangement links TRBV27 to TRBJ1-3, with D unresolved. Germline CDR1 reads MNHEY; CDR2 reads SMNVEV (reference sequence). The germline V and J ends were trimmed by 6 bases and 0 bases, with 12 bases remaining between them. CDR3 size: 15 residues. This CDR3 is CASSPSRDSGNTIYF. CDR3 nucleotides: TGTGCCAGCAGCCCCTCAAGAGACTCTGGAAACACCATATATTTT.

This clone was detected a few times. The chain uses TRBV7-9 and TRBJ1-5; possible D gene TRBD1, 5 bases. V lost 1 base to trimming and J lost 6 bases, with 10 bases between them. CDR3 size: 14 residues. The germline V gene has CDR1 SEHNR and CDR2 FQNEAQ (reference sequence). The CDR3 bases are TGTGCCAGCAGCTTAGGGAGGGGAGGTCAGCCCCAGCATTTT. Amino acid sequence: CASSLGRGGQPQHF.

The chain uses TRBV5-1 and TRBJ2-1, with TRBD2 matching over 8 bases. CDR1 SGHRS and CDR2 YFSETQ come from the germline V gene. V shed 4 bases, J shed 4 bases, and the junction held 7 bases outside the gene matches. The CDR3 runs 15 residues. This chain's CDR3 is CASSTSGGPYNEQFF. DNA for the CDR3: TGCGCCAGCAGCACAAGCGGGGGACCTTACAATGAGCAGTTCTTC.

The chain uses TRBV10-3 and TRBJ2-7; D might be TRBD2 (5 bases). Germline assignment: CDR1 ENHRY and CDR2 SYGVKD. The CDR3 loop spans 15 amino acids. Trimming stripped 9 bases from V and 0 bases from J, with 18 bases between. The CDR3 coding sequence is TGTGCCATAGCGGCTACCGGGGATGGCTCCTACGAGCAGTACTTC. Translating gives CAIAATGDGSYEQYF.

V is TRBV6-5 and J is TRBJ2-7, with TRBD2 matching over 10 bases. Unmatched junction bases numbered 5, after V lost 0 bases and J lost 3 bases. The germline CDR1 and CDR2 sequences are MNHEY and SVGAGI. CDR3 length: 16 amino acids. DNA for the CDR3: TGTGCCAGCAGTTACTCGAGTTGGACTAGCGGCTACGAGCAGTACTTC. It translates to CASSYSSWTSGYEQYF.

The rearrangement uses TRBV7-8 and TRBJ1-6; 11 positions agree with TRBD1. CDR3 size: 16 residues. V gave up 4 bases and J gave up 4 bases; unmatched junction bases: 3. Germline V gene sequence: CDR1 SGHVS, CDR2 FQNEAQ. The CDR3, as DNA: TGTGCCAGCAGCTCAGGACAGGGGGCGTATAATTCACCCCTCCACTTT. It yields the protein CASSSGQGAYNSPLHF.

The table lists this clone with a few counts. The chain is built from TRBV23-1 and TRBJ1-2; no reliable D call. TRBV23-1 is an ORF, with its function uncertain. CDR3 length: 16 residues. Trimming removed 1 base from V and 1 base from J, with 13 bases in between. The CDR3 loop is CASSQFEAQRNYGYTF. The CDR3 nucleotides are TGCGCCAGCAGTCAATTTGAGGCCCAACGTAACTATGGCTACACCTTC.

This clone was picked up one time. V gene TRBV5-4 combines with J gene TRBJ1-2, with TRBD1 matching 9 bases. Germline CDR1 is SGHNT and CDR2 is YYREEE (reference sequence). This CDR3 spans 16 amino acids. The V and J ends lost 7 bases and 4 bases, in that order; junction bases with no gene match: 14. The CDR3 loop is CASRSPGQGPSYGYTF. CDR3 DNA: TGTGCCAGCCGTTCTCCCGGACAGGGGCCGTCCTATGGCTACACCTTC.

This clone was seen once. The V call is TRBV7-9, the J call TRBJ2-7; a possible D gene is TRBD2 (6 bases). The CDR3 length is 13 residues. Trimming took 6 bases from V and 6 from J, leaving 15 bases between them. In germline, CDR1 is SEHNR, CDR2 FQNEAQ (reference sequence). CDR3 nucleotide sequence: TGTGCCAGCAGGCGGGACCTAAAGACCGAGCAGTACTTC. It encodes CASRRDLKTEQYF.

The genes are TRBV5-4 and TRBJ1-6, with a possible D match to TRBD1 (6 bases). This CDR3 contains 14 residues. CDR1 is SGHNT, CDR2 YYREEE, per germline (reference sequence). Trimming shortened V by 4 bases and J by 7 bases, and 12 bases separated the two germline ends. The CDR3 region is CASSNRVGNSPLHF. CDR3 nucleotides: TGTGCCAGCAGCAACAGGGTCGGGAATTCACCCCTCCACTTT.

This chain joins TRBV4-1 and TRBJ2-2, with D maybe TRBD1 (6 bases). The V and J ends lost 4 bases and 6 bases respectively, with 18 bases between them. This CDR3 contains 16 residues. CDR1 MGHRA and CDR2 YSYEKL come from the germline V gene. In DNA, the CDR3 is TGCGCCAGCAGCCCTATGGGGGCAGGGGCGGCCGGGGAGCTGTTTTTT. This encodes CASSPMGAGAAGELFF.

The rearrangement links TRBV5-8 to TRBJ1-2; TRBD1 might be the D (5 bases). Germline V gene lookup returns CDR1 SGHTS and CDR2 YDEGEE. V lost 3 bases to trimming and J lost 4 bases, with 16 bases between them. The CDR3 has 15 amino acids. CDR3 in amino acids: CASSSGHRAGYGYTF. DNA for the CDR3: TGTGCCAGCAGCTCCGGACACAGAGCGGGCTATGGCTACACCTTC.

The rearrangement links TRBV19 to TRBJ1-6; a possible D gene is TRBD1 (5 bases). Trimming took off 4 bases at V and 5 bases at J, with 18 bases between the two ends. CDR3 length: 17 residues. Germline CDR1 reads LNHDA; CDR2 reads SQIVND (reference sequence). Written as DNA, the CDR3 is TGTGCCAGTAGTACGCCACAGGCCTGGGGCGATAATTCACCCCTCCACTTT. Protein: CASSTPQAWGDNSPLHF.